Sequencing of this T cell receptor beta chain was carried out in a study of CD8 T cells in ankylosing spondylitis. Study-wide results and caveats: Characteristic, it appeared, of ankylosing spondylitis blood was a TCR beta motif of several highly homologous variants. In reactive arthritis synovial fluid and blood, some motif variants had been reported before.

TCRdb reprocessed the 5' RACE reads with MiXCR, giving one entry per CDR3 protein. The table records more than 150,000 distinct CDR3 sequences, under 15% of them present only once. In its sample, this clonotype was seen many times. Its specificity is unknown. The germline gives CDR1 MNHEY, CDR2 SVGEGT. The CDR3 has 14 residues. Trimming removed 1 base at V and 4 bases at J, with 8 bases between. The TCR originated in a female donor with ankylosing spondylitis or in good health (not recorded which). J is TRBJ2-1 and V is TRBV6-2 or TRBV6-3; D is perhaps TRBD1 (5 bases). Sequenced material: blood, either unsorted or a sorted T cell fraction (not recorded which). In nucleotides, the CDR3 is TGTGCCAGCAGTTACTTAGACAGATACAATGAGCAGTTCTTC. This codes for CASSYLDRYNEQFF.